The rows below give T cell receptor beta chains drawn from one sample of a study of response to subunit inactivated influenza vaccine. TCRdb re-derived calls from the RT-PCR reads in MiXCR, one entry per CDR3 protein. The profile shows roughly 760,000 distinct CDR3 sequences, around 21% of them singletons. The specimen comprised PBMCs from blood, sampled more than 4 days after vaccination. The receptors stem from a man aged 50 to 59 who received an inactivated influenza vaccine. Each CDR3 is given with its conserved first and last residue. The D gene is left open where the match is weak. The size field is filled for only some rows; it gives once, few, many or a size class.

TRBV11-2	many	TRBJ2-7	NA	TGTGCCAGCAGCTCAGAACAGGGTTTTGCCGAGCAGTACTTC	CASSSEQGFAEQYF
TRBV29-1	NA	TRBJ2-2	TRBD1	TGCAGCGCCGCTTCCGGGACAGGGAACACCGGGGAGCTGTTTTTT	CSAASGTGNTGELFF
TRBV9	few	TRBJ2-7	NA	TGTGCCAGCAGCGTCCGAGGGGGGTACGAGCAGTACTTC	CASSVRGGYEQYF
TRBV7-9	NA	TRBJ1-4	NA	TGTGCCATCCGCCCCGGGGGGCGGACAACTAATGAAAAACTGTTTTTT	CAIRPGGRTTNEKLFF
TRBV7-9	NA	TRBJ1-5	NA	TGTGCCAGCAGCTCAACAGATCAGCCCCAGCATTTT	CASSSTDQPQHF
TRBV12-3/TRBV12-4	NA	TRBJ2-2	TRBD2	TGTGCCAGCAGCAGAGCGGGGGGGAACACCGGGGAGCTGTTTTTT	CASSRAGGNTGELFF
TRBV20-1	few	TRBJ2-7	NA	TGCAGTGCTAGAGTAGGTCTAGCTCAGACCCACGAGCAGTACTTC	CSARVGLAQTHEQYF
TRBV20-1	few	TRBJ1-2	NA	TGCAGTGCTACAGGGGCCCTCGGTGGCTACGCCTTC	CSATGALGGYAF
TRBV12-3/TRBV12-4	NA	TRBJ1-4	NA	TGTGCCAGCAGTCTCGGGTTACGGGGTGAAAAACTGTTTTTT	CASSLGLRGEKLFF
TRBV19	NA	TRBJ2-1	TRBD2	TGTGCCAGTAGCGACGAAGGGGCGGGGGTCAATGAGCAGTTCTTC	CASSDEGAGVNEQFF
TRBV7-2	few	TRBJ2-5	NA	TGTGCCAGCAGCTTAAGCCAGGACACCACGCCACAAGAGACCCAGTACTTC	CASSLSQDTTPQETQYF
TRBV7-9	many	TRBJ2-7	NA	TGTGCCAGCAGGTCTTCGGGGGTACCCTACGAGCAGTACTTC	CASRSSGVPYEQYF
TRBV6-5	few	TRBJ2-1	TRBD1	TGTGCCAGCAGTTACTTACCCGGGACAGAAGACCACAATGAGCAGTTCTTC	CASSYLPGTEDHNEQFF
TRBV4-3	NA	TRBJ2-7	TRBD1	TGCGCCAGCAGCCACACGACAGGGTCGTCCCACGAGCAGTACTTC	CASSHTTGSSHEQYF
TRBV7-9	NA	TRBJ2-1	TRBD2	TGTGCCAGCTCGGCTAGCGGGGGGTTGAATGAGCAGTTCTTC	CASSASGGLNEQFF
TRBV5-1	few	TRBJ2-7	TRBD2	TGCGCCAGCGGGACTAGCGGGGGTTCCTACGAGCAGTACTTC	CASGTSGGSYEQYF
TRBV20-1	few	TRBJ2-2	TRBD2	TGCAGTGCTAGGGCTAGCGGGGTTTGGACCGGGGAGCTGTTTTTT	CSARASGVWTGELFF
TRBV6-1	once	TRBJ2-3	TRBD2	TGTGCCAGCACCCGACTAGCGGGCACAGATACGCAGTATTTT	CASTRLAGTDTQYF
TRBV18	NA	TRBJ2-5	TRBD1	TGTGCCAGCTCACCCAACACGGCCAGGACAGGTCGGCTCGCCCAGTACTTC	CASSPNTARTGRLAQYF
TRBV11-1	few	TRBJ2-1	TRBD2	TGTGCCAGCAGTTCCAGAGGACTAGCGGGGCCGGGGACCTACAATGAGCAGTTCTTC	CASSSRGLAGPGTYNEQFF
TRBV12-3/TRBV12-4	few	TRBJ2-5	TRBD2	TGTGCCAGCAGTCTTAGCGGGGGGTCTCAAGAGACCCAGTACTTC	CASSLSGGSQETQYF
TRBV20-1	NA	TRBJ2-7	NA	TGCAGTGCTAGAGGACGGAGCTCCTACGAGCAGTACTTC	CSARGRSSYEQYF
TRBV5-6	NA	TRBJ2-7	NA	TGTCCCAGCAGCTTGGCCTCTGGGAAGCAGTACTTC	CPSSLASGKQYF
TRBV5-5	few	TRBJ2-5	NA	TGTGCCAGCAGCTTTGTGTCGGTTGTGGAGACCCAGTACTTC	CASSFVSVVETQYF
TRBV12-3/TRBV12-4	NA	TRBJ1-3	NA	TGTGCCAGCAGTTTAGCGTTCAGCACCTCTGGAAACACCATATATTTT	CASSLAFSTSGNTIYF
TRBV2	NA	TRBJ2-7	NA	TGTGCCAGCTCCCCCGACCAGGGGATAGCCTACGAGCAGTACTTC	CASSPDQGIAYEQYF
TRBV15	NA	TRBJ2-4	NA	TGTGCCACCAGCAAGGACGCGCCATTGCCCGGGGAGGACAAAAACATTCAGTACTTC	CATSKDAPLPGEDKNIQYF
TRBV4-3	NA	TRBJ1-6	NA	TGCGCCAGCAGCCAAGATGGGTACTCACCCCTCCACTTT	CASSQDGYSPLHF
TRBV9	few	TRBJ2-5	NA	TGTGCCAGCAGCGTAGGGGCTGTTAGGCAAGAGACCCAGTACTTC	CASSVGAVRQETQYF
TRBV12-3/TRBV12-4	NA	TRBJ2-6	NA	TGTGCCAGCAGTTCGGGGCCTACAATGGGGGCCAACGTCCTGACTTTC	CASSSGPTMGANVLTF
TRBV7-9	NA	TRBJ1-1	NA	TGTGCCAGCAGCTTAATGCGGGCGAACACTGAAGCTTTCTTT	CASSLMRANTEAFF
TRBV20-1	few	TRBJ1-4	NA	TGCAGTGCTTTCGACAGAGGGATTGAAAAACTGTTTTTT	CSAFDRGIEKLFF
TRBV5-1	few	TRBJ2-5	TRBD2	TGCGCCAGCAGCTTGGACGCTAGCGGGGACCAAGAGACCCAGTACTTC	CASSLDASGDQETQYF
TRBV5-1	NA	TRBJ2-1	TRBD2	TGCGCCAGCAGCTTGTTGTCAGCGGGGGGGCCAAGAGAGCAGTTCTTC	CASSLLSAGGPREQFF
TRBV5-1	NA	TRBJ1-1	TRBD1	TGCGCCAGCAGCTCGGAGCTCAGGGGGCGTACTGAAGCTTTCTTT	CASSSELRGRTEAFF
TRBV7-2	few	TRBJ2-7	TRBD1	TGTGCCAGCAGCTTAAGAGGACAGGGGGCGCTCCACGAGCAGTACTTC	CASSLRGQGALHEQYF
TRBV5-1	few	TRBJ2-5	NA	TGCGCCAGCAGCGGGGACACGTACCAAGAGACCCAGTACTTC	CASSGDTYQETQYF
TRBV6-1	NA	TRBJ2-6	TRBD2	TGTGCCAGCAGTGAAGGGGAGGGAATCCCTGGGGCCAACGTCCTGACTTTC	CASSEGEGIPGANVLTF
TRBV12-3/TRBV12-4	NA	TRBJ1-5	TRBD1	TGTGCCAGCAGCCGTGGACAGGGGGTCCAGCCCCAGCATTTT	CASSRGQGVQPQHF
TRBV9	few	TRBJ2-3	NA	TGTGCCAGCAGCCACTCTAGCTTTGGAAATACGGCAGATACGCAGTATTTT	CASSHSSFGNTADTQYF
TRBV20-1	NA	TRBJ2-7	TRBD2	TGCAGTGCTAGAGACCCTAGCGGTACCTCCTACGAGCAGTACTTC	CSARDPSGTSYEQYF
TRBV9	NA	TRBJ1-5	NA	TGTGCCAGCAGCGTAGGCCCAGGGGTTAGCCAGCCCCAGCATTTT	CASSVGPGVSQPQHF
TRBV5-1	NA	TRBJ2-6	NA	TGCGCCAGCAGCATCGGGCACACTGGGGCCAACGTCCTGACTTTC	CASSIGHTGANVLTF
TRBV12-3/TRBV12-4	few	TRBJ2-1	NA	TGTGCCAGCACCCTCGGGATTAGGATTAACAATGAGCAGTTCTTC	CASTLGIRINNEQFF
TRBV15	few	TRBJ1-3	TRBD1	TGTGCCACCAGCGTTAGACAGGGTGTGTTTGGAAACACCATATATTTT	CATSVRQGVFGNTIYF
TRBV20-1	NA	TRBJ2-7	NA	TGCAGTGCTAGGATCCAGGGCTCCTACGAGCAGTACTTC	CSARIQGSYEQYF
TRBV15	few	TRBJ2-3	NA	TGTGCCACCAGCAGAGATCGGGCAGGCCGCAAGTATTTT	CATSRDRAGRKYF
TRBV7-2	NA	TRBJ2-5	NA	TGTGCCACCCGAAAAGCGCGAGTGGGCGCAGAGACCCAGTACTTC	CATRKARVGAETQYF